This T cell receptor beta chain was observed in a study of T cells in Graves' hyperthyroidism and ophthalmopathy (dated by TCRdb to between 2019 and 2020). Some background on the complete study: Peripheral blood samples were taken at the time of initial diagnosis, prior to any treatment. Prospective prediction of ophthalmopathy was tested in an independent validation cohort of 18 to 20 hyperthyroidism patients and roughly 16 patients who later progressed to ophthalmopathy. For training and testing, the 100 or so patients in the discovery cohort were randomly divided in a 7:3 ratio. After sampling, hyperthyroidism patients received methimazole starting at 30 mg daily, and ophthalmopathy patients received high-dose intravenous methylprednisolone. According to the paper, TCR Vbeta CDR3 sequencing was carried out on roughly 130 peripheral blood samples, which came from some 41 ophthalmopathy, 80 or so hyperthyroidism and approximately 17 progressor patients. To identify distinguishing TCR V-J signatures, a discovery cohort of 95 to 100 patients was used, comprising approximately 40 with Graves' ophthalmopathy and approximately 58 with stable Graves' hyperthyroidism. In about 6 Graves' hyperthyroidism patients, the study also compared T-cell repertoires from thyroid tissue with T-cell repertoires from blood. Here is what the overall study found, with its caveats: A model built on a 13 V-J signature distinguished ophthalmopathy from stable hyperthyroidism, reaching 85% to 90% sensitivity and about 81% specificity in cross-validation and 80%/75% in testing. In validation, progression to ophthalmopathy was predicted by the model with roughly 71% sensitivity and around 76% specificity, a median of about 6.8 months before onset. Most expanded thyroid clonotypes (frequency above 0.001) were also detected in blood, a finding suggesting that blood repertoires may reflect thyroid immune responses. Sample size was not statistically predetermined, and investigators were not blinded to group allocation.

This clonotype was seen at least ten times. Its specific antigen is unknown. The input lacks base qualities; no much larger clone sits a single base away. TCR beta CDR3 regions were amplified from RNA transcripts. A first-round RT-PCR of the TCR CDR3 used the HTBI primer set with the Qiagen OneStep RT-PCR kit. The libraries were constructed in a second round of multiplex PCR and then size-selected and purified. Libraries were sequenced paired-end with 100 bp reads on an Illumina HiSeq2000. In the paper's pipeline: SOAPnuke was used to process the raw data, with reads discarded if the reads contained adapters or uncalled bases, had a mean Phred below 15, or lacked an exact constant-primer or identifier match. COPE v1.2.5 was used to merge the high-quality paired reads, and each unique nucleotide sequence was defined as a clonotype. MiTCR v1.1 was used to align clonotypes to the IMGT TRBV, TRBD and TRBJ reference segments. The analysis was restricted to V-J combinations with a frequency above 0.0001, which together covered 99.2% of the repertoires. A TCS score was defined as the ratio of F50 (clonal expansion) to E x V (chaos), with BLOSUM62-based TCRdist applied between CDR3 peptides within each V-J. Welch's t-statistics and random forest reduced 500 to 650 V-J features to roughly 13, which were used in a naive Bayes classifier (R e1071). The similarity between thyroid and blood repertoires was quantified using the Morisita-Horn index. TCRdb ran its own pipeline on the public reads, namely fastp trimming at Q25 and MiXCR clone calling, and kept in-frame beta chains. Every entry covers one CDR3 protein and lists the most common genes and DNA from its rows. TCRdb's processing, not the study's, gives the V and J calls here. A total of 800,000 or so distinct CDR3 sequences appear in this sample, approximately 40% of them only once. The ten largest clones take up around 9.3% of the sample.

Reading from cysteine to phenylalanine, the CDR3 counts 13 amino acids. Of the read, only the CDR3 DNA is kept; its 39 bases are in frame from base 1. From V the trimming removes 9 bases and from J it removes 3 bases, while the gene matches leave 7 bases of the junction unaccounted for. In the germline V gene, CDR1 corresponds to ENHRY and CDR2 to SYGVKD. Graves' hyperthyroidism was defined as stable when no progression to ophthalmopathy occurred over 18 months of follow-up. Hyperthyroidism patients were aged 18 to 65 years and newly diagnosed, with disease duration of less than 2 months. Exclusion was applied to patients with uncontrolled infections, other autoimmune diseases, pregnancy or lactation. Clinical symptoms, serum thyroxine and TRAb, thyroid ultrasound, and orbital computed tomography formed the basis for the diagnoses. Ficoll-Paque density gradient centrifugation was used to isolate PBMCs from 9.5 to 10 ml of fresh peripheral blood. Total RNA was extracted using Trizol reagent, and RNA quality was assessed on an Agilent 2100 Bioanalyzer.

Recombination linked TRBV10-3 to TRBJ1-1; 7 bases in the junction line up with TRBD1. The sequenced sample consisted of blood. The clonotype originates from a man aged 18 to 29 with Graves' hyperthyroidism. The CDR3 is CAMSTGTDTEAFF. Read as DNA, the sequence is TGTGCCATGTCGACAGGGACGGACACTGAAGCTTTCTTT.